Below, one T cell receptor beta chain is given with its context. Its antigen remains unknown. Germline lookup yields CDR1 MNHEY and CDR2 SVGAGI. The CDR3 has 15 amino acids. Trimming stripped 4 bases from V and 1 base from J, with 14 bases between. These data are taken from a study of T cells in Graves' hyperthyroidism and ophthalmopathy. Authors of the study amplified TCR beta CDR3 regions from RNA transcripts. The HTBI primer set served for first-round RT-PCR of the TCR CDR3. TCRdb called the multiplex PCR reads again in MiXCR, with one record for every CDR3 protein. The table lists roughly 400,000 distinct CDR3 sequences, approximately 25% of them singletons, with 70% to 75% in the top ten. Whole-study results and caveats: Model predictions of ophthalmopathy came a median approximately seven months before onset. Most clonotypes expanded in the thyroid (above 0.001) were also present in blood.

This sequence joins TRBV6-5 and TRBJ2-7; D is undetermined. Source material: blood. This clonotype originated in a man aged 50 or older with Graves' hyperthyroidism. The CDR3 DNA follows: TGTGCCAGCAGTTTATCGTTTCAAACTTCCTACGAGCAGTACTTC. This encodes CASSLSFQTSYEQYF.